This entry is about one TCR beta chain. This clonotype was counted ten times or more. Its cognate antigen has yet to be identified. No clone much larger than this one lies a single base away; base qualities are absent. The data were taken from a study of glioma-infiltrating T cells (dated by TCRdb to 2016 to 2017). Regarding the research as a whole: Glioma tissue, non-neoplastic brain tissue and matched peripheral blood mononuclear cells were used as sources from which TCR alpha- and beta-chain repertoires were sequenced. The paired cohort was made up of three low-grade glioma patients, eight primary glioblastoma patients and three non-glioma patients who contributed non-neoplastic brain tissue. To measure how far tissue and blood T-cell populations diverged, each tissue-infiltrating repertoire was compared against the peripheral blood repertoire of the same patient. Study-wide findings and limitations: Very few CDR3 sequences were found to be shared between tissue and blood, and this scarcity was attributed to high CDR3 diversity and limited sampling. Group comparisons were based on small numbers of patients: three non-neoplastic, three low-grade glioma and several glioblastoma patients. VJ-independent divergence between tissue and blood was below expectation in non-neoplastic patients but above expectation in all gliomas, especially low-grade gliomas.

The iRepertoire nested amplicon-rescue multiplex PCR (arm-PCR) platform was used to amplify TCR alpha and beta CDR3 regions from RNA. The input for one-step reverse transcription and amplification was about 95-450 ng of either tissue mRNA or PBMC total RNA. Following bead purification, Illumina adapters were added by a secondary multiplex PCR, and libraries between 200 and 400 bp were gel-purified. Internal 6-nucleotide barcodes were carried by the libraries and were used for demultiplexing. Sequencing of libraries was performed on an Illumina MiSeq with 2x220 or 2x250 nucleotide paired-end reads. The study's processing was this. Paired reads were merged using FLASH 1.2.11 and were aligned to the GRCh37 human genome using BWA-MEM, after which TRA and TRB reads were extracted. V and J assignment used an IMGT-derived reference of cassette sequences and CDR3 motifs that included pseudogenes. Reads were translated in three frames, and productive CDR3s were defined by a C…FGXG motif without stop codons. A clonotype was defined as a unique combination of a V-J cassette pair and a CDR3 amino acid sequence. Reads were filtered by Hamming distance, thresholded by each sample's sequence error rate in mapped regions. The public reads were quality trimmed at Q25 with fastp and then assembled into clones with MiXCR by TCRdb, keeping productive beta chains. When rows share a CDR3 protein, they turn into one entry using the most common DNA and genes. TCRdb's processing, not the authors', yielded these V and J calls. The sample profile shows some 130,000 distinct CDR3 sequences; more than 20% of them were found once. Roughly a quarter of the sample is held by the ten biggest clonotypes.

V gives up 6 bases and J gives up 6 bases, and the segment between their germline ends measures 13 bases. Via the germline V gene (reference sequence), CDR1 is DFQATT and CDR2 SNEGSKA. From the cysteine through the phenylalanine, the CDR3 covers 12 amino acids. Only CDR3 DNA is held: 36 bases, read in frame from base 1. The rearrangement combines TRBV20-1 with TRBJ2-3; no D gene call is confident. Sequencing input: glioma tissue, nonneoplastic brain tissue, or PBMCs (not recorded which). This TCR derives from a human donor with low-grade glioma or glioblastoma, undergoing nonglioma brain surgery, or in good health (not recorded which). The encoded CDR3 is CSASELWDTQYF. The DNA sequence reads TGCAGTGCGTCAGAACTGTGGGATACGCAGTATTTT.